Presented here are 5 T cell receptor beta chains from one specimen sequenced in a study of beta chain features in type 1 diabetes. Every isolated RNA sample was fully reverse transcribed, so sequencing captured expressed TCRB transcripts. The table came from immunoSEQ multiplex PCR; TCRdb's copy has only in-frame clones and leaves some out. The table has hundreds of thousands of clones, more than 11% seen once; the top ten hold roughly 0.036%. The specimen was naive CD4+ T cells from blood. Receptor source: a man in his thirties or forties in good health.

This clone was seen more than once but under ten times. The chain uses TRBV5-1 and TRBJ2-7, with TRBD1 matching 11 bases. The V and J ends lost 4 bases and 1 base, in that order; junction bases with no gene match: 4. The length of the CDR3 is 15 residues. Germline V gene data show CDR1 as SGHRS and CDR2 as YFSETQ. The CDR3 is CASSKGQGASYEQYF. CDR3 nucleotide sequence: TGCGCCAGCAGCAAAGGACAGGGGGCATCCTACGAGCAGTACTTC.

This clone occurred a few times. V and J are TRBV4-3 and TRBJ1-2; D remains ambiguous. The length of the CDR3 is 13 residues. Germline loops: CDR1 LGHNA, CDR2 YSLEER. The V end lost 3 bases, the J end lost 6 bases, and 11 bases lay between the germline ends. CDR3 nucleotides: TGCGCCAGCAGCCAGACCCGTCTCGATGGCTACACCTTC. Translation gives CASSQTRLDGYTF.

V and J are TRBV10-3 and TRBJ1-5, with 8 bases lining up with TRBD1. This CDR3 contains 13 residues. After removal of 9 bases from V and 7 bases from J, the junction contained 8 bases not matched to a gene. Germline V gives CDR1 ENHRY, CDR2 SYGVKD. For the CDR3, the DNA is TGTGCCATACAGGACAGGGTCGAACAGCCCCAGCATTTT. Translation gives CAIQDRVEQPQHF.

In its sample, this clone was seen a few times. This chain joins TRBV5-1 and TRBJ2-3, with D perhaps matching TRBD1 or TRBD2 (6 bases each). V was cut by 0 bases and J by 6 bases, with 11 bases left in between. CDR1 and CDR2 from the germline V gene are SGHRS and YFSETQ. This CDR3 contains 14 residues. CDR3 nucleotide sequence: TGCGCCAGCAGCTTGGACGGGGGCGGGGATACGCAGTATTTT. The encoded protein is CASSLDGGGDTQYF.

With regard to this clone: This sample also contains other DNA sequences that code for the same CDR3. For the CDR3, the DNA is TGTGCCAGCAGCCTGGAAGCGGGCTACAATGAGCAGTTCTTC. Protein: CASSLEAGYNEQFF. The genes are TRBV7-9 and TRBJ2-1, with D maybe TRBD2 (6 bases). Trimming removed 5 bases at V and 3 bases at J, with 11 bases between. The CDR3 loop spans 14 amino acids. Per the germline V gene, CDR1 is SEHNR and CDR2 is FQNEAQ (reference sequence).